This passage covers 28 T cell receptor beta chains from one sample sequenced in a study of blood T cell repertoires in COVID-19. Method: immunoSEQ multiplex PCR; TCRdb's copy keeps in-frame clones and lacks some. Of about 340,000 clones detected, approximately 86% appear once; the ten largest clones hold 7.1%. The sample comprised peripheral blood. The source of these receptors is a woman aged 55 to 70 with COVID-19, enrolled during active disease.

The V and J genes are TRBV4-1 and TRBJ2-5; 7 bases agree with TRBD2. The CDR3 length is 16 residues. Germline lookup yields CDR1 MGHRA and CDR2 YSYEKL. V shed 2 bases and J 2 bases; nucleotides not matched to a gene: 8. In DNA, the CDR3 is TGCGCCAGCAGCCAAAGGGGAGGGGTTTGGCAAGAGACCCAGTACTTC. Protein product: CASSQRGGVWQETQYF.

The chain carries TRBV10-1 and TRBJ1-2; tentatively, D is TRBD1 (5 bases). Trimming shortened V by 0 bases and J by 8 bases, and 13 bases separated the two germline ends. Germline CDR1 reads WNHNN; CDR2 reads SYGVQD (reference sequence). This CDR3 is built from 14 residues. CDR3 loop: CASSESGKGWGYTF. The CDR3 DNA reads TGCGCCAGCAGTGAGTCGGGGAAGGGGTGGGGCTACACCTTC.

This clone was found once. The genes are TRBV11-2 and TRBJ2-2; D unclear. Trimming stripped 5 bases from V and 5 bases from J, with 6 bases between. This CDR3 has 12 amino acids. The germline CDR1 and CDR2 sequences are SGHAT and FQNNGV. The chain's CDR3 is CASSGQTGELFF. CDR3 nucleotides: TGTGCCAGCAGCGGGCAGACCGGGGAGCTGTTTTTT.

The chain carries TRBV4-2 and TRBJ2-2; 10 bases are shared with TRBD1. The germline V gene has CDR1 LGHNA and CDR2 YNFKEQ. After removal of 7 bases from V and 1 base from J, the junction contained 3 bases not matched to a gene. There are 15 residues in the CDR3. In DNA form, the CDR3 reads TGTGCCAGCACAGGGACAGGGGAGAACACCGGGGAGCTGTTTTTT. It encodes CASTGTGENTGELFF.

V gene TRBV6-4 combines with J gene TRBJ2-3, with a tentative D call TRBD2 (5 bases). Trimming shortened V by 0 bases and J by 2 bases, and 12 bases separated the two germline ends. Germline CDR1 reads MRHNA; CDR2 reads SNTAGT. This CDR3 is built from 16 residues. CDR3 in DNA: TGTGCCAGCAGTGACTCAGGCGGGTATCACACAGATACGCAGTATTTT. This encodes CASSDSGGYHTDTQYF.

The V call is TRBV19, the J call TRBJ1-2; 7 nucleotides match TRBD1. The germline V gene encodes CDR1 LNHDA and CDR2 SQIVND (reference sequence). J was trimmed by 8 bases and V by 4 bases; bases with no gene match: 7. The CDR3 is made up of 13 amino acids. The CDR3 sequence is CASSTRQGWGYTF. The CDR3 nucleotides are TGTGCCAGTAGTACACGACAGGGATGGGGCTACACCTTC.

This rearrangement joins TRBV12-5 to TRBJ2-6; D possibly corresponds to TRBD1 (6 bases). The CDR3 loop spans 19 amino acids. The ends were cut back, 3 bases at V and 0 bases at J, with 18 bases in the middle. Germline V gene lookup returns CDR1 LGHNT and CDR2 FRNRAP. The CDR3, as DNA: TGTGCTAGTGGTTTTCGAGGACAGTTCAGGAGCTCTGGGGCCAACGTCCTGACTTTC. It translates to CASGFRGQFRSSGANVLTF.

The chain carries TRBV6-1 and TRBJ2-5, with 7 bases fitting TRBD1. The germline gives CDR1 MNHNS, CDR2 SASEGT. The CDR3 consists of 16 residues. V dropped 4 bases and J dropped 1; count of bases not matched to a gene: 9. In nucleotides, the CDR3 is TGTGCCAGCAGTGCAAGAGGACAGGATAGCCAAGAGACCCAGTACTTC. Translation gives CASSARGQDSQETQYF.

The gene calls are TRBV4-1 and TRBJ1-6; TRBD1 aligns across 9 bases. Germline trimming cut 6 bases from V and 7 bases from J; bases unmatched to any gene: 7. CDR1 is MGHRA and CDR2 is YSYEKL in the germline V gene. The CDR3 has 15 residues. CDR3 in amino acids: CASSRVGQGNSPLHF. The DNA of the CDR3 is TGCGCCAGCAGTCGAGTGGGACAGGGAAATTCACCCCTCCACTTT.

The rearrangement joins TRBV6-5 to TRBJ1-4; D perhaps matches TRBD1 (6 bases). The V gene lost 7 bases and the J gene lost 2 bases, with 11 bases spanning the gap. Germline V lookup: CDR1 MNHEY, CDR2 SVGAGI. The CDR3 length is 14 residues. The CDR3 loop is CASKKGGTNEKLFF. The DNA of the CDR3 is TGTGCCAGCAAAAAGGGGGGGACTAATGAAAAACTGTTTTTT.

This clone was seen repeatedly, ten times or more. The chain uses TRBV5-8 and TRBJ2-5; D gene ambiguous. The germline V and J ends were trimmed by 4 bases and 3 bases, with 4 bases remaining between them. CDR1 SGHTS and CDR2 YDEGEE come from the germline V gene. The CDR3 extends over 11 amino acids. In DNA form, the CDR3 reads TGTGCCAGCAGCACAGAAGAGACCCAGTACTTC. Amino acid sequence: CASSTEETQYF.

The chain links TRBV12-3 or TRBV12-4 to TRBJ1-2; D is uncertain. V was cut by 7 bases and J by 6 bases, with 9 bases left in between. The CDR3 runs 11 residues. The chain's CDR3 is CASTLGDGYTF. CDR3 bases: TGTGCCAGCACCCTCGGGGATGGCTACACCTTC.

This clone was seen only once. The chain has TRBV11-3 and TRBJ2-3; D not certain. Germline V CDR1 and CDR2: SGHNT, YENEEA. The CDR3 is 14 amino acids. V lost 7 bases to trimming and J lost 4 bases, with 15 bases between them. CDR3 residues: CASNPQSSADTQYF. CDR3 in DNA: TGTGCCAGCAACCCCCAATCGAGTGCAGATACGCAGTATTTT.

The chain carries TRBV19 and TRBJ2-1; 10 bases fit TRBD1. With 1 base clipped from V and 9 bases from J, the junction kept 6 bases outside the gene matches. There are 15 residues in the CDR3. Per the germline V gene, CDR1 is LNHDA and CDR2 is SQIVND (reference sequence). CDR3 in amino acids: CASSIGDRGVGEQFF. CDR3 sequence (DNA): TGTGCCAGTAGTATAGGGGACAGGGGTGTCGGTGAGCAGTTCTTC.

The rearrangement links TRBV29-1 to TRBJ2-2, with 10 bases fitting TRBD1. After removal of 2 bases from V and 7 bases from J, the junction contained 1 base not matched to a gene. This CDR3 has 13 residues. Germline CDR1 reads SQVTM; CDR2 reads ANQGSEA. The CDR3 region is CSVERTGGGELFF. The CDR3 DNA is TGCAGCGTTGAACGGACAGGGGGCGGGGAGCTGTTTTTT.

The chain has TRBV4-1 and TRBJ2-5, with TRBD1 matching over 9 bases. CDR1 and CDR2 (germline): MGHRA, YSYEKL. V lost 1 base and J lost 1; bases outside the gene matches: 4. The CDR3 extends over 16 amino acids. CDR3 nucleotides: TGCGCCAGCAGCCAAGGGGACAGGGTGGTCCAAGAGACCCAGTACTTC. Amino acid sequence: CASSQGDRVVQETQYF.

The chain recombines TRBV7-2 with TRBJ2-3; a possible D gene is TRBD1 (6 bases). V gave up 1 base and J gave up 4 bases, with 12 bases separating them. This CDR3 has 15 residues. Germline V gene lookup returns CDR1 SGHTA and CDR2 FQGNSA. The CDR3 nucleotides are TGTGCCAGCAGCTTAGTAGGGGGTCGGGCAGATACGCAGTATTTT. It encodes CASSLVGGRADTQYF.

The rearrangement links TRBV3-1 (or the pseudogene TRBV3-2) to TRBJ1-2, with D tentatively TRBD1 (5 bases). The ends were cut back, 0 bases at V and 2 bases at J, with 10 bases in the middle. Germline-derived CDR1 and CDR2 are LGHDT and YNNKEL (reference sequence). The CDR3 sequence is 15 residues long. CDR3 in amino acids: CASSQDPPGNYGYTF. CDR3 nucleotide sequence: TGTGCCAGCAGCCAAGATCCTCCAGGGAACTATGGCTACACCTTC.

V is TRBV19 and J is TRBJ1-1, with 8 bases aligning to TRBD1. Per germline, CDR1 LNHDA and CDR2 SQIVND (reference sequence). V lost 6 bases, J lost 7 bases, and 13 bases stayed unmatched. This CDR3 has 15 amino acids. Written as DNA, the CDR3 is TGTGCCAGTAGACCAGGGGGAGCAGGGGGCGGTGAAGCTTTCTTT. It is translated as CASRPGGAGGGEAFF.

The V and J genes are TRBV10-1 and TRBJ1-2; D is possibly TRBD1 (6 bases). V was pared by 2 bases and J by 5 bases, with 9 bases between. Germline CDR1 and CDR2: WNHNN and SYGVQD (reference sequence). The CDR3 consists of 13 residues. The CDR3 loop is CASSEGTPYGYTF. CDR3 bases: TGCGCCAGCAGTGAGGGGACACCTTATGGCTACACCTTC.

The chain links TRBV4-1 to TRBJ1-2, with D possibly TRBD1 on 6 matching bases. V lost 2 bases and J 2 bases, leaving 24 bases between the germline ends. The CDR3 runs to 19 residues. Germline CDR1 is MGHRA and CDR2 is YSYEKL. CDR3 in amino acids: CASSQRQDFLPPENYGYTF. As DNA, the CDR3 is TGCGCCAGCAGCCAAAGACAGGATTTCTTACCCCCCGAGAACTATGGCTACACCTTC.

The chain couples TRBV4-2 to TRBJ2-1; 11 bases are a match to TRBD2. Germline V gene data show CDR1 as LGHNA and CDR2 as YNFKEQ. V gave up 4 bases and J gave up 7 bases; unmatched junction bases: 12. CDR3 size: 17 residues. This CDR3 is CASSRESVAGGQNEQFF. The CDR3 bases are TGTGCCAGCAGCCGGGAGTCAGTAGCGGGGGGGCAGAATGAGCAGTTCTTC.

The chain combines TRBV11-3 with TRBJ2-3; 10 positions match TRBD2. CDR1 and CDR2 from the germline V gene are SGHNT and YENEEA. There are 17 residues in the CDR3. The J segment lost 5 bases and the V segment lost 4 bases, leaving 12 bases of the junction unmatched. In DNA, the CDR3 is TGTGCCAGCAGCTCTCCCTCTAGCGGGGGCCGAAAAGATACGCAGTATTTT. Protein sequence: CASSSPSSGGRKDTQYF.

The CDR3 protein is CASGPHRSAGNTIYF. Here the CDR3 DNA reads TGTGCTAGTGGTCCCCATAGATCGGCTGGAAACACCATATATTTT. V and J are TRBV12-5 and TRBJ1-3; D unresolved. In germline, CDR1 is LGHNT, CDR2 FRNRAP. V dropped 5 bases and J dropped 2 bases, with 13 bases sitting between them. This CDR3 region has 15 residues.

The chain employs TRBV2 and TRBJ1-3, with 10 bases that match TRBD1. V shed 3 bases and J 2 bases; nucleotides not matched to a gene: 4. Germline values: CDR1 SNHLY, CDR2 FYNNEI. This CDR3 contains 16 residues. CDR3 protein: CASSDPGQGAGNTIYF. CDR3 sequence (DNA): TGTGCCAGCAGTGATCCCGGACAGGGGGCTGGAAACACCATATATTTT. Combining the CDR3 with reference TRBV2 and TRBJ1-3 gives the whole variable domain EPEVTQTPSHQVTQMGQEVILRCVPISNHLYFYWYRQILGQKVEFLVSFYNNEISEKSEIFDDQFSVERPDGSNFTLKIRSTKLEDSAMYFCASSDPGQGAGNTIYFGEGSWLTVV.

The rearrangement joins TRBV11-3 to TRBJ2-6, with D maybe TRBD2 (6 bases). The CDR3 contains 15 residues. With 5 bases removed from V and 3 bases from J, the gap between germline ends came to 11 bases. Germline CDR1 SGHNT, CDR2 YENEEA. CDR3 loop: CASSPGGSGANVLTF. The CDR3 bases are TGTGCCAGCAGCCCCGGAGGGAGTGGGGCCAACGTCCTGACTTTC.

The chain couples TRBV19 to TRBJ1-2, with a weak D call TRBD1 (5 bases). The CDR3 sequence is 15 residues long. V was clipped by 3 bases and J by 5 bases, with 16 bases between them. Germline V CDR1 and CDR2: LNHDA, SQIVND (reference sequence). The CDR3 is CASSMSTERPYGYTF. The CDR3 nucleotides read TGTGCCAGTAGTATGTCGACAGAAAGGCCTTATGGCTACACCTTC.

A few counts support this clone. The rearrangement uses TRBV9 and TRBJ1-1; no clear D gene. The CDR3 runs 13 residues. Germline V CDR1 and CDR2: SGDLS, YYNGEE. The germline V and J ends were trimmed by 3 bases and 11 bases, with 17 bases remaining between them. In DNA form, the CDR3 reads TGTGCCAGCAGCGCCGAGGTCGGGGTGGGGGCTTTCTTT. Amino acids: CASSAEVGVGAFF.